This TCR beta chain derives from a study of blood T cell repertoires in COVID-19. Between the trimmed V and J ends, which lost 5 bases and 6 bases, there was a span of 7 bases. Germline lookup yields CDR1 SNHLY and CDR2 FYNNEI. The CDR3 has 11 residues. As handled by the study authors: Amplification with reference gene primers provided the estimates of nucleated cell counts. Clones were sequenced by immunoSEQ multiplex PCR, and TCRdb holds only the in-frame ones, with some missing. From that table come the V and J calls and clone size; the DNA was used to work out D and trimming. The repertoire includes around 110,000 clones, approximately 82% of them detected once, and about 2.1% sits in the top ten.

The receptor's source is a man in his thirties or forties with acute or convalescent COVID-19. Material for sequencing was peripheral blood. The rearrangement joins TRBV2 to TRBJ1-2; the D is unclear. Here the CDR3 DNA reads TGTGCCAGCAGTCAAAAAAATGGCTACACCTTC. Translating gives CASSQKNGYTF.